A single sample gave rise to the 32 T cell receptor beta chains below, sequenced in a study of graft-versus-host responses after intestinal transplantation. No antigen has been identified for these receptors. The repertoire was sequenced with immunoSEQ multiplex PCR; TCRdb's copy has only in-frame clones and lacks some. This table has roughly 85,000 clones, more than 85% appearing once. The sample here was unstimulated CD8+ T cells sorted from spleen or lymph node cells, taken before transplant. These receptor sequences come from a human donor who was the organ donor for an intestinal transplant.

V usage is TRBV7-9 and J usage is TRBJ2-2; D gene uncertain. The CDR3 loop spans 12 amino acids. With 1 base removed from V and 8 bases from J, the gap between germline ends came to 5 bases. Germline CDR1 and CDR2: SEHNR and FQNEAQ (reference sequence). CDR3 protein: CASSLGLGELFF. For the CDR3, the DNA is TGTGCCAGCAGCTTAGGGTTGGGGGAGCTGTTTTTT.

V is TRBV4-1 and J is TRBJ1-2; the D gene is possibly TRBD1 (5 bases). Germline V lookup: CDR1 MGHRA, CDR2 YSYEKL. CDR3 length equals 15 residues. V dropped 0 bases and J dropped 4 bases, with 12 bases sitting between them. In DNA, the CDR3 is TGCGCCAGCAGCCAAGAAGCCGGGGCGGTCTATGGCTACACCTTC. Its translation: CASSQEAGAVYGYTF.

The chain links TRBV4-1 to TRBJ1-5; no definite D call. The germline V and J ends were trimmed by 6 bases and 0 bases, with 12 bases remaining between them. In germline, CDR1 is MGHRA, CDR2 YSYEKL. This CDR3 contains 15 residues. CDR3 in amino acids: CASRRFWDSNQPQHF. The DNA of the CDR3 is TGCGCCAGCAGACGGTTCTGGGATAGCAATCAGCCCCAGCATTTT.

The chain joins TRBV25-1 to TRBJ1-2, with 9 bases matching TRBD1. Germline CDR1 MGHDK, CDR2 SYGVNS. CDR3 length equals 15 residues. V lost 4 bases to trimming and J lost 7 bases; unmatched junction nucleotides: 10. The CDR3 here is CASSAPDRGFRGYTF. The DNA of the CDR3 is TGTGCCAGCAGTGCTCCGGACAGGGGATTTCGTGGCTACACCTTC.

V is TRBV7-9 and J is TRBJ1-2; unclear D gene. Trimming took 4 bases from V and 4 from J, leaving 13 bases between them. Germline V gives CDR1 SEHNR, CDR2 FQNEAQ (reference sequence). The CDR3 spans 14 residues. The CDR3 DNA follows: TGTGCCAGCAGCTCTACCAGCCAAGTCTATGGCTACACCTTC. It is translated as CASSSTSQVYGYTF.

V is TRBV28 and J is TRBJ1-2, with 9 bases identical to TRBD1. The CDR3 is 16 amino acids. Germline assignment: CDR1 MDHEN and CDR2 SYDVKM. V gave up 2 bases and J gave up 7 bases; unmatched junction bases: 11. CDR3 loop: CASSLGTGGAEVGYTF. Here the CDR3 DNA reads TGTGCCAGCAGTTTAGGAACAGGGGGCGCAGAGGTTGGCTACACCTTC.

Concerning this clone: One junction end disagrees with the germline gene, perhaps due to a read error. CDR3 residues: CASSSGGTSYNEQFF. The CDR3 DNA sequence: TGTGCTAGCAGCTCAGGCGGGACGTCCTACAATGAGCAGTTCTTC. The rearrangement links TRBV7-7 to TRBJ2-1, with D tentatively TRBD2 (6 bases). Germline V lookup: CDR1 SSHAT, CDR2 FNYEAQ (reference sequence). The CDR3 has 15 residues. Complete variable domain (other parts from reference TRBV7-7 and TRBJ2-1): GAGVSQSPRYKVTKRGQDVTLRCDPISSHATLYWYQQALGQGPEFLTYFNYEAQPDKSGLPSDRFSAERPEGSISTLTIQRTEQRDSAMYRCASSSGGTSYNEQFFGPGTRLTVL.

The V and J genes are TRBV6-6 and TRBJ2-7; TRBD2 agrees at 9 bases. The CDR3 spans 16 residues. In germline, CDR1 is MNHNY, CDR2 SVGAGI (reference sequence). V was pared by 5 bases and J by 6 bases, with 14 bases of the junction left unmatched. The DNA for the CDR3 is TGTGCCAGCAGTATCTCCCTTGATAGCGGGGGAATCGAGCAGTACTTC. As protein: CASSISLDSGGIEQYF.

V and J are TRBV27 and TRBJ1-5; 7 positions agree with TRBD1. This CDR3 has 14 amino acids. CDR1 is MNHEY, CDR2 SMNVEV, per germline (reference sequence). V dropped 7 bases and J dropped 5; count of bases not matched to a gene: 8. The CDR3 here is CASTSGGGDQPQHF. CDR3 nucleotide sequence: TGTGCCAGCACCTCAGGAGGGGGCGATCAGCCCCAGCATTTT.

The chain is built from TRBV11-2 and TRBJ2-1, with unresolved D. CDR1 is SGHAT and CDR2 is FQNNGV in the germline V gene. Trimming took off 1 base at V and 9 bases at J, with 25 bases between the two ends. The CDR3 consists of 18 residues. The CDR3 DNA is TGTGCCAGCAGCTTAGGCCCTAAGTTCTCAGTGACCGCTGGTGAGCAGTTCTTC. Translation: CASSLGPKFSVTAGEQFF.

The chain recombines TRBV27 with TRBJ1-1, with D possibly being TRBD1 (6 bases). CDR3 length: 12 amino acids. V lost 7 bases and J lost 2, with 8 bases in between. From germline, CDR1 is MNHEY and CDR2 SMNVEV (reference sequence). The CDR3 bases are TGTGCCAGCACAGGGACAAACACTGAAGCTTTCTTT. This encodes CASTGTNTEAFF.

The chain has TRBV7-9 and TRBJ2-3; D ambiguous. The V and J ends lost 2 bases and 0 bases respectively, with 3 bases between them. Germline CDR1 reads SEHNR; CDR2 reads FQNEAQ (reference sequence). The CDR3 sequence is 13 residues long. CDR3 DNA sequence: TGTGCCAGCAGCTTACCGAGCACAGATACGCAGTATTTT. This gives the protein CASSLPSTDTQYF.

This clone was picked up one time. V usage is TRBV9 and J usage is TRBJ2-7; D could derive from TRBD1 or TRBD2 (5 bases each). Germline V gene lookup returns CDR1 SGDLS and CDR2 YYNGEE. CDR3 size: 14 residues. Trimming stripped 3 bases from V and 1 base from J, with 11 bases between. The CDR3 sequence is CASSERDGSYEQYF. DNA for the CDR3: TGTGCCAGCAGCGAGAGGGACGGATCCTACGAGCAGTACTTC.

V usage is TRBV27 and J usage is TRBJ2-7; D gene uncertain. Germline V gene sequence: CDR1 MNHEY, CDR2 SMNVEV (reference sequence). Deletions cut 6 bases from V and 2 bases from J, with 14 bases between. The CDR3 sequence is 14 residues long. The DNA for the CDR3 is TGTGCCAGCAGCTCTTTTGACGGTACCTACGAGCAGTACTTC. Encoded protein: CASSSFDGTYEQYF.

The chain carries TRBV7-2 and TRBJ2-1; a weak D match, TRBD2 (5 bases). Trimming removed 7 bases at V and 8 bases at J, with 15 bases between. The CDR3 is 13 residues long. Germline V gives CDR1 SGHTA, CDR2 FQGNSA. The CDR3 sequence is CASTPARAHEQFF. CDR3 DNA: TGTGCCAGCACCCCCGCGAGGGCCCATGAGCAGTTCTTC.

The V gene is TRBV5-8, the J gene TRBJ2-7; TRBD1 matches at 7 bases. The CDR3 length is 13 residues. Germline CDR1 reads SGHTS; CDR2 reads YDEGEE. The trim removed 4 bases at V and 6 bases at J, leaving 7 bases unmatched. The CDR3 spells CASSRTTGAEQYF. CDR3 coding DNA: TGTGCCAGCAGCCGAACTACAGGGGCCGAGCAGTACTTC.

This clone showed up just once. The J gene is TRBJ1-5, the V gene TRBV6-1; D not certain. The V gene's germline CDR1 is MNHNS and CDR2 SASEGT. Trimming stripped 2 bases from V and 0 bases from J, with 5 bases between. The CDR3 length is 14 residues. The CDR3 protein is CASSEFDSNQPQHF. The CDR3 DNA follows: TGTGCCAGCAGTGAATTCGATAGCAATCAGCCCCAGCATTTT.

The rearrangement links TRBV11-1 to TRBJ2-3, with 11 nucleotides matching TRBD2. The CDR3 length is 17 residues. Germline lookup yields CDR1 SGHAT and CDR2 FQDESV (reference sequence). Trimming took 3 bases from V and 4 from J; bases not matched to a gene: 9. The CDR3 nucleotides are TGTGCCAGCAGCTTTCTTGTAGCGGGGGGGCCCGCAGATACGCAGTATTTT. Residues: CASSFLVAGGPADTQYF.

The chain has TRBV27 and TRBJ2-1; perhaps TRBD2 as D (5 bases). Germline V gives CDR1 MNHEY, CDR2 SMNVEV (reference sequence). This CDR3 is 15 amino acids long. V lost 3 bases and J 0 bases, leaving 9 bases between the germline ends. This CDR3 reads CASSFQGSSYNEQFF. CDR3 DNA sequence: TGTGCCAGCAGTTTTCAAGGGAGCTCCTACAATGAGCAGTTCTTC.

This chain joins TRBV6-1 and TRBJ2-5; TRBD2 matches 11 bases. The DNA end is more similar to TRBJ2-7, so the J call may be wrong. The CDR3 sequence is 14 residues long. From germline, CDR1 is MNHNS and CDR2 SASEGT. The CDR3 DNA is TGTGCCAGCAGCTTAGCGGGAGGGCCCTACGAGCAGTACTTC. Its protein product is CASSLAGGPYEQYF.

The chain links TRBV13 to TRBJ2-2; the D gene is possibly TRBD2 (5 bases). Germline CDR1 is PRHDT and CDR2 is FYEKMQ (reference sequence). Trimming removed 3 bases from V and 5 bases from J, with 16 bases in between. The CDR3 has 16 amino acids. The CDR3 DNA reads TGTGCCAGCAGCTTGTTTCTAGCAGGAGTGACCGGGGAGCTGTTTTTT. Amino acids: CASSLFLAGVTGELFF.

The chain recombines TRBV9 with TRBJ2-7; D unresolved. There are 15 residues in the CDR3. Germline V gives CDR1 SGDLS, CDR2 YYNGEE. V was clipped by 2 bases and J by 1 base, with 13 bases between them. The CDR3 DNA follows: TGTGCCAGCAGCGTTTTCGGAAGCCCTTCCTACGAGCAGTACTTC. Its translation is CASSVFGSPSYEQYF.

The genes are TRBV19 and TRBJ2-4; D is ambiguous. The germline V and J ends were trimmed by 3 bases and 6 bases, with 3 bases remaining between them. Germline values: CDR1 LNHDA, CDR2 SQIVND (reference sequence). The length of the CDR3 is 11 residues. CDR3 nucleotide sequence: TGTGCCAGTAGTATTTTAAACATTCAGTACTTC. It specifies CASSILNIQYF. Based on the CDR3 plus reference TRBV19 and TRBJ2-4, the full variable domain is DGGITQSPKYLFRKEGQNVTLSCEQNLNHDAMYWYRQDPGQGLRLIYYSQIVNDFQKGDIAEGYSVSREKKESFPLTVTSAQKNPTAFYLCASSILNIQYFGAGTRLSVL.

V is TRBV7-9 and J is TRBJ2-1; 9 nucleotides agree with TRBD2. Germline V gene data show CDR1 as SEHNR and CDR2 as FQNEAQ (reference sequence). This CDR3 contains 17 residues. The V gene end was trimmed by 5 bases and the J gene end by 0 bases; junction bases not matched to a gene: 8. In nucleotides, the CDR3 is TGTGCCAGCAGCCCGCGGGGGGGCACGAGCTCCTACAATGAGCAGTTCTTC. It yields the protein CASSPRGGTSSYNEQFF.

CDR3 protein: CASSSGTGLGKLFF. Written as DNA, the CDR3 is TGTGCCAGCAGTTCCGGGACAGGGTTGGGAAAACTGTTTTTT. The gene calls are TRBV9 and TRBJ1-4, with 9 bases matching TRBD1. Per the germline V gene, CDR1 is SGDLS and CDR2 is YYNGEE. V dropped 5 bases and J dropped 10; count of bases not matched to a gene: 9. The CDR3 consists of 14 residues.

The chain carries TRBV9 and TRBJ2-3; D unclear. From germline, CDR1 is SGDLS and CDR2 YYNGEE. V was pared by 0 bases and J by 1 base, with 9 bases between. This CDR3 is 15 amino acids long. CDR3 loop: CASSVENPGTDTQYF. CDR3 sequence (DNA): TGTGCCAGCAGCGTAGAAAACCCGGGCACAGATACGCAGTATTTT.

The CDR3 sequence: CASSPTQGCCGNTIYF. The CDR3 region has the DNA TGTGCCAGCTCACCTACACAGGGTTGTTGTGGAAACACCATATATTTT. J is TRBJ1-3 and V is TRBV18; weak D call: TRBD1 (6 bases). The CDR3 loop spans 16 amino acids. Trimming took 3 bases from V and 3 from J, leaving 15 bases between them. Germline-derived CDR1 and CDR2 are KGHSH and LQKENI. Looking up the rest from reference TRBV18 and TRBJ1-3 gives the full variable domain: NAGVMQNPRHLVRRRGQEARLRCSPMKGHSHVYWYRQLPEEGLKFMVYLQKENIIDESGMPKERFSAEFPKEGPSILRIQQVVRGDSAAYFCASSPTQGCCGNTIYFGEGSWLTVV.

The rearrangement links TRBV19 to TRBJ1-1, with 9 bases matching TRBD1. The CDR3 has 14 amino acids. V lost 5 bases to trimming and J lost 7 bases; unmatched junction nucleotides: 8. Germline V gene lookup returns CDR1 LNHDA and CDR2 SQIVND (reference sequence). CDR3 residues: CASSAPGQGFEAFF. The DNA of the CDR3 is TGTGCCAGTAGTGCACCCGGACAGGGGTTTGAAGCTTTCTTT.

The J gene is TRBJ2-5, the V gene TRBV7-9, with D unresolved. The V end was cut by 6 bases, the J end by 2 bases, with 7 bases between. The CDR3 totals 12 residues. Germline V lookup: CDR1 SEHNR, CDR2 FQNEAQ (reference sequence). The CDR3 nucleotides read TGTGCCAGCAGTCAGTATCAAGAGACCCAGTACTTC. It encodes CASSQYQETQYF.

J is TRBJ1-3 and V is TRBV18; 7 nucleotides line up with TRBD1. Germline loops: CDR1 KGHSH, CDR2 LQKENI. The CDR3 sequence is 14 residues long. After removal of 3 bases from V and 3 bases from J, the junction contained 2 bases not matched to a gene. The CDR3 is CASSPTGSGNTIYF. The DNA for the CDR3 is TGTGCCAGCTCACCGACAGGGAGTGGAAACACCATATATTTT.

The chain joins TRBV7-2 to TRBJ1-2, with D possibly TRBD1 on 5 matching bases. Germline CDR1 is SGHTA and CDR2 is FQGNSA. The CDR3 contains 15 residues. V was pared by 6 bases and J by 4 bases, with 18 bases between. The CDR3 DNA is TGTGCCAGCAGTTCCATCCCGGCCGGGGCCTATGGCTACACCTTC. This codes for CASSSIPAGAYGYTF.

The chain links TRBV5-1 to TRBJ2-1, with TRBD1 matching 9 bases. CDR3 length equals 15 residues. CDR1 and CDR2 from the germline V gene are SGHRS and YFSETQ. Trimming took 4 bases from V and 3 from J; bases not matched to a gene: 5. The CDR3 nucleotides read TGCGCCAGCAGCCAGGGACAGGGAATCTACAATGAGCAGTTCTTC. Translated: CASSQGQGIYNEQFF.